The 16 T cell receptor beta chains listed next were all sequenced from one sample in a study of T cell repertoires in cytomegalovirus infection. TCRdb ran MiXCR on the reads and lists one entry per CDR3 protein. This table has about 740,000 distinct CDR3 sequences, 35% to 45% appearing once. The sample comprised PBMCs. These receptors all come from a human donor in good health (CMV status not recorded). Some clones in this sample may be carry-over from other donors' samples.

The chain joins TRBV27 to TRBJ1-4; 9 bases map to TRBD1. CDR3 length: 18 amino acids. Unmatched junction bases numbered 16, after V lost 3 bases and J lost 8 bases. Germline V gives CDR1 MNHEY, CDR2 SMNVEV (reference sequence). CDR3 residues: CASSLSIPGQGVGEKLFF. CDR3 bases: TGTGCCAGCAGTTTGTCGATCCCGGGACAGGGAGTAGGCGAAAAACTGTTTTTT.

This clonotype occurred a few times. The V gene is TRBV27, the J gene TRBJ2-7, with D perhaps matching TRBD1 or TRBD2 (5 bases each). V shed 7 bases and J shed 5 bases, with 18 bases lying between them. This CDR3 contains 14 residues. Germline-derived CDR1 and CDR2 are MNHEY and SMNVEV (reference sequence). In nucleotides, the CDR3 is TGTGCCAGCAATACCAGATTGGGGACGGACGAGCAGTACTTC. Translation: CASNTRLGTDEQYF.

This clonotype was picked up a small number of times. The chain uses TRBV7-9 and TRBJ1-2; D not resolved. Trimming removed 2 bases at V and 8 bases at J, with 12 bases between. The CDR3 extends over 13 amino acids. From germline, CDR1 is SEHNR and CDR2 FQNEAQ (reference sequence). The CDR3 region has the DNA TGTGCCAGCAGCTTAAACCCAGGCAACGGCTACACCTTC. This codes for CASSLNPGNGYTF.

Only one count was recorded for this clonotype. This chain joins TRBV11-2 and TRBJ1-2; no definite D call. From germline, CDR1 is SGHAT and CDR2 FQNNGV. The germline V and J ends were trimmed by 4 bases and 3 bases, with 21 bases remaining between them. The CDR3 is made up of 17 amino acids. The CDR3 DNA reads TGTGCCAGCAGCTCCGGCAGAAGCCTAGGACGACACTATGGCTACACCTTC. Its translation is CASSSGRSLGRHYGYTF.

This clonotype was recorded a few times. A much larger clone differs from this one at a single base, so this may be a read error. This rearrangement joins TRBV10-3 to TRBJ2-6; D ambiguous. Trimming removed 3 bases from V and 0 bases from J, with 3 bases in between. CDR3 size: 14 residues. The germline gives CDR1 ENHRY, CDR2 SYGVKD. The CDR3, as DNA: TGTGCCATCAGTGACAACTCTGGGGCCAACGTCCTGACTTTC. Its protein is CAISDNSGANVLTF.

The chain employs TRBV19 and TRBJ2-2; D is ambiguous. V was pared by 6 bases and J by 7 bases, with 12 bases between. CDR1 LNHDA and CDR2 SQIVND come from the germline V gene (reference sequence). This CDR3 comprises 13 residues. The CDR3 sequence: CASRVGSGGELFF. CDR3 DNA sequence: TGTGCCAGTAGAGTCGGGTCGGGCGGGGAGCTGTTTTTT.

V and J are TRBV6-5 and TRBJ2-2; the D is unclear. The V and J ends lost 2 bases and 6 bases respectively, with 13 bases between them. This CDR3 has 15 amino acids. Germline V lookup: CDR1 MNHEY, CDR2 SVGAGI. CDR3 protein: CASSYGYPPAGELFF. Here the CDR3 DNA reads TGTGCCAGCAGTTACGGGTATCCGCCGGCCGGGGAGCTGTTTTTT.

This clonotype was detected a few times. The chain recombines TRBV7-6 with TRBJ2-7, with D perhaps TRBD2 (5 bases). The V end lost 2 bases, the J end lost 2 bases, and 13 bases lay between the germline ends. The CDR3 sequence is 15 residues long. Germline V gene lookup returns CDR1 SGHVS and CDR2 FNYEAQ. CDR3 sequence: CASSLFFGETYEQYF. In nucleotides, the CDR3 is TGTGCCAGCAGCTTATTCTTTGGGGAGACCTACGAGCAGTACTTC.

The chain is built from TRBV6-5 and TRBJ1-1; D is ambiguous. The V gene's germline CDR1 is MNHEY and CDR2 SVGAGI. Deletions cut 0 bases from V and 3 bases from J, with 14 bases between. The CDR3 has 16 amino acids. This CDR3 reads CASSYSKPHWDTEAFF. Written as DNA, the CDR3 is TGTGCCAGCAGTTACTCAAAACCTCATTGGGACACTGAAGCTTTCTTT.

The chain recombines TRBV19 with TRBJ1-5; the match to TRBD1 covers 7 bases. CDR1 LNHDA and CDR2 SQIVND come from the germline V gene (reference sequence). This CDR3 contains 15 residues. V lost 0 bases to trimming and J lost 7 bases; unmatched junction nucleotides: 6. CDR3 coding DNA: TGTGCCAGTAGTATAGATCAGGGGGATGGGCAGCCCCAGCATTTT. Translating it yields CASSIDQGDGQPQHF.

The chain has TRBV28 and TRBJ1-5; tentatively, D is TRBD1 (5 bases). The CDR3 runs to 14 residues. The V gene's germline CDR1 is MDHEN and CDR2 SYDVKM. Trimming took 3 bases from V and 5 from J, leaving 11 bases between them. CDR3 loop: CASSLGTVDQPQHF. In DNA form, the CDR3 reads TGTGCCAGCAGTTTGGGGACGGTCGATCAGCCCCAGCATTTT.

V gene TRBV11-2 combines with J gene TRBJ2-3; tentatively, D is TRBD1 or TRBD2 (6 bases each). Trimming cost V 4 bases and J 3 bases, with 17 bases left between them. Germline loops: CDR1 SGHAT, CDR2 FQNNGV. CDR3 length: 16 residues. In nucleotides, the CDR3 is TGTGCCAGCAGCTCCTGGGGGGCAGGGTCAACAGATACGCAGTATTTT. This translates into CASSSWGAGSTDTQYF.

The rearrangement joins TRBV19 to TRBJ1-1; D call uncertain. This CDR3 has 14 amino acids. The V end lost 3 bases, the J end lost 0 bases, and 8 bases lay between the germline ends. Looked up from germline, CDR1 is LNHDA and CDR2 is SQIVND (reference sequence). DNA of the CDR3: TGTGCCAGTAGTATTCGGCTCATGAACACTGAAGCTTTCTTT. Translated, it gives CASSIRLMNTEAFF.

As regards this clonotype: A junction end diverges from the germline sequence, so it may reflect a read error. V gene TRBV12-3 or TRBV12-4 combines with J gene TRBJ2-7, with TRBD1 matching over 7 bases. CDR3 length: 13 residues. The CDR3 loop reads CARSLIGGYVQYF. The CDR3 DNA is TGTGCCAGGAGTTTGATAGGGGGCTACGTTCAGTACTTC.

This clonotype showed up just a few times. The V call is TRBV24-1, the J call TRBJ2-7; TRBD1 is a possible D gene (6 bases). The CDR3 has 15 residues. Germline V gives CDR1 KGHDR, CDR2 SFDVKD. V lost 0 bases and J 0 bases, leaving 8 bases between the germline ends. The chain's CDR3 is CATSDLRGNSYEQYF. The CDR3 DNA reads TGTGCCACCAGTGATTTGAGGGGGAACTCCTACGAGCAGTACTTC.

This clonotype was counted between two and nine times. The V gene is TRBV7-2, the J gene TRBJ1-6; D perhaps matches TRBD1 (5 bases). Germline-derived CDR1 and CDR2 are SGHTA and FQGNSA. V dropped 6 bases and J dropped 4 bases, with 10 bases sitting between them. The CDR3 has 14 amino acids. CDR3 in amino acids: CASSDRLYNSPLHF. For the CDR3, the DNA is TGTGCCAGCAGTGACAGATTATATAATTCACCCCTCCACTTT.